One and the same sample provided the 5 T cell receptor beta chains below, sequenced in a study of blood T cells in healthy people across ages (dated by TCRdb to the mid-2010s). Library generation was performed with 5' RACE. Sequenced using an Illumina HiSeq 2500. A second PCR of about 7 to 12 cycles was run with a J-beta primer mix and a sample-barcoded 5' primer. The public reads were quality trimmed at Q25 with fastp and then assembled into clones with MiXCR by TCRdb, keeping productive beta chains. Under each unique CDR3 protein, matching rows form one entry showing the most common genes and DNA. The sample table contains about a million distinct CDR3 sequences; only one count was recorded for roughly half of them. Around a fifth of the sample belongs to the ten largest clones. Material for sequencing was blood. All receptors derive from a woman aged 55-70 years in good health.

The chain has TRBV12-3 or TRBV12-4 and TRBJ2-2; 7 bases agree with TRBD2. The length of the CDR3 is 16 residues. With 3 bases clipped from V and 4 bases from J, the junction kept 8 bases outside the gene matches. Written as DNA, the CDR3 is TGTGCCAGCAGTTTCAAGACGAGCGGGATCACCGGGGAGCTGTTTTTT. This codes for CASSFKTSGITGELFF.

CDR3 coding DNA: TGTGCCAGCAGTTTAATCCCTGGGTTCGGTGACAGGTCCTACGAGCAGTACTTC. It yields the protein CASSLIPGFGDRSYEQYF. The rearrangement uses TRBV28 and TRBJ2-7, with D possibly matching TRBD1 (6 bases). Germline V gene sequence: CDR1 MDHEN, CDR2 SYDVKM. The CDR3 has 18 amino acids. Trimming pared 2 bases from V and 1 base from J, leaving 21 bases between.

The chain couples TRBV20-1 to TRBJ2-1, with a tentative D call TRBD1 (7 bases). The last part of the DNA fits TRBJ2-7 better; the J call may be wrong. The CDR3 contains 15 residues. In germline, CDR1 is DFQATT, CDR2 SNEGSKA (reference sequence). In DNA form, the CDR3 reads TGCAGTGCTAGAGATCCGGCGGGACAGACCTACGAGCAGTACTTC. Amino acids: CSARDPAGQTYEQYF.

The genes are TRBV29-1 and TRBJ2-5; TRBD2 might be the D (6 bases). CDR3 length: 13 amino acids. Germline assignment: CDR1 SQVTM and CDR2 ANQGSEA. V shed 4 bases and J shed 1 base, with 10 bases lying between them. CDR3 residues: CSVVVGGQETQYF. The CDR3 DNA follows: TGCAGCGTTGTTGTGGGAGGCCAAGAGACCCAGTACTTC.

In its sample, this clonotype was seen a few times. The gene calls are TRBV10-3 and TRBJ2-7, with TRBD2 matching 7 bases. CDR3 length: 15 residues. V dropped 6 bases and J dropped 3; count of bases not matched to a gene: 11. The V gene's germline CDR1 is ENHRY and CDR2 SYGVKD. The CDR3 DNA reads as TGTGCCATCAGGGCTAGCGGAGGGAGGCTCTACGAGCAGTACTTC. Translation gives CAIRASGGRLYEQYF.